This TCR beta chain was captured by sequencing in a study of T-cell reconstitution after alpha-beta-depleted transplantation in children. CDR1 and CDR2 from the germline V gene are MNHEY and SVGAGI. V was clipped by 0 bases and J by 2 bases, with 9 bases between them. This CDR3 has 15 amino acids. Unique molecular identifiers were incorporated during preparation of the TCRbeta library. TCRdb reprocessed the PCR reads via MiXCR and lists one record per CDR3 protein. The table lists 490,000 or so distinct CDR3 sequences, around 12% of them singletons, with 4.5% to 6% in the top ten. This clonotype appeared many times.

This sample comprised PBMCs from the stem cell graft donor, obtained from the stem cell graft. V gene TRBV6-5 combines with J gene TRBJ2-3; D gene ambiguous. The TCR sequence derives from a human donor who donated a stem cell graft to a child with combined immunodeficiency. The chain's CDR3 is CASSYSWQPTDTQYF. CDR3 DNA: TGTGCCAGCAGTTACTCGTGGCAGCCCACAGATACGCAGTATTTT.